The rows below give T cell receptor beta chains drawn from one sample of a study of T cell repertoires in cytomegalovirus infection. These receptors' targets are unknown. TCRdb independently ran MiXCR on the reads; one entry per CDR3 protein. The sample carries 750,000 to 900,000 distinct CDR3 sequences, 25% to 30% recorded once. The input for sequencing was cultured CD8+ T cells from PBMCs, taken from culture after CMV antigen stimulation. These receptors were collected from a human donor in good health (CMV status not recorded). Some clones in this sample may be carry-over from other donors' samples. Both conserved end residues are part of each CDR3. Each record gives: D gene, J gene, clone size, V gene, CDR3 protein, CDR3 DNA. A D gene is named only where the DNA matches it firmly. A clone size is listed for some rows: how often the clone was seen (once, few, many), or a class if it is expanded.

D gene: TRBD1; J gene: TRBJ2-5; clone size: -; V gene: TRBV6-6; CDR3 protein: CASTGTGGSGETQYF; CDR3 DNA: TGTGCCAGCACAGGGACAGGGGGTTCGGGAGAGACCCAGTACTTC
D gene: -; J gene: TRBJ2-3; clone size: -; V gene: TRBV9; CDR3 protein: CASSDPEVAVTDTQYF; CDR3 DNA: TGTGCCAGCAGCGACCCCGAGGTAGCGGTCACAGATACGCAGTATTTT
D gene: TRBD1; J gene: TRBJ1-5; clone size: -; V gene: TRBV6-2/TRBV6-3; CDR3 protein: CASSSIRDRGRRNQPQHF; CDR3 DNA: TGTGCCAGCAGTTCCATCCGGGACAGGGGGCGACGCAATCAGCCCCAGCATTTT
D gene: -; J gene: TRBJ2-5; clone size: many; V gene: TRBV7-6; CDR3 protein: CASLYTGETQYF; CDR3 DNA: TGTGCCAGTCTTTACACTGGAGAGACCCAGTACTTC
D gene: TRBD1; J gene: TRBJ1-5; clone size: -; V gene: TRBV6-5; CDR3 protein: CASQPDRGGVQPQHF; CDR3 DNA: TGTGCCAGCCAACCGGACAGGGGCGGGGTCCAGCCCCAGCATTTT
D gene: -; J gene: TRBJ2-1; clone size: few; V gene: TRBV11-2; CDR3 protein: CASSLDMWGSSYNEQFF; CDR3 DNA: TGTGCCAGCAGCTTAGATATGTGGGGGAGCTCCTACAATGAGCAGTTCTTC
D gene: -; J gene: TRBJ2-1; clone size: few; V gene: TRBV7-6; CDR3 protein: CASSPGRGWNYNEQFF; CDR3 DNA: TGTGCCAGCAGCCCTGGCAGGGGATGGAACTACAATGAGCAGTTCTTC
D gene: -; J gene: TRBJ1-2; clone size: few; V gene: TRBV7-2; CDR3 protein: CASSHGDYYGYTF; CDR3 DNA: TGTGCCAGCAGCCATGGGGATTATTATGGCTACACCTTC
D gene: -; J gene: TRBJ2-5; clone size: few; V gene: TRBV6-2/TRBV6-3; CDR3 protein: CASSYSKGVVEETQYF; CDR3 DNA: TGTGCCAGCAGTTACTCAAAAGGGGTTGTAGAAGAGACCCAGTACTTC
D gene: -; J gene: TRBJ2-2; clone size: -; V gene: TRBV28; CDR3 protein: CASSLPRKTGELFF; CDR3 DNA: TGTGCCAGCAGTTTACCACGGAAGACCGGGGAGCTGTTTTTT
D gene: TRBD2; J gene: TRBJ2-1; clone size: few; V gene: TRBV4-3; CDR3 protein: CASSQGGGRGGDEQFF; CDR3 DNA: TGCGCCAGCAGCCAAGGGGGTGGGCGGGGGGGCGATGAGCAGTTCTTC
D gene: -; J gene: TRBJ2-3; clone size: -; V gene: TRBV7-2; CDR3 protein: CASSSPGRGRNTDTQYF; CDR3 DNA: TGTGCCAGCAGCTCTCCTGGGCGGGGCCGAAACACAGATACGCAGTATTTT
D gene: -; J gene: TRBJ1-2; clone size: -; V gene: TRBV7-4; CDR3 protein: CASSLADLYGYTF; CDR3 DNA: TGTGCCAGCAGCTTAGCAGATTTATATGGCTACACCTTC
D gene: -; J gene: TRBJ1-1; clone size: -; V gene: TRBV6-2/TRBV6-3; CDR3 protein: CASSYSIKYREYTEAFF; CDR3 DNA: TGTGCCAGCAGTTACTCGATTAAGTACAGGGAGTACACTGAAGCTTTCTTT
D gene: -; J gene: TRBJ1-1; clone size: -; V gene: TRBV7-6; CDR3 protein: CASSLAGALNTEAFF; CDR3 DNA: TGTGCCAGCAGCTTAGCCGGGGCCTTGAACACTGAAGCTTTCTTT
D gene: -; J gene: TRBJ1-2; clone size: few; V gene: TRBV12-3/TRBV12-4; CDR3 protein: CASAEEVGSGYTF; CDR3 DNA: TGTGCCAGCGCAGAGGAGGTGGGGAGCGGCTACACCTTC
D gene: -; J gene: TRBJ1-3; clone size: many; V gene: TRBV12-3/TRBV12-4; CDR3 protein: CASSFAQGRNTIYF; CDR3 DNA: TGTGCCAGCAGTTTTGCTCAGGGGAGAAACACCATATATTTT
D gene: TRBD2; J gene: TRBJ2-1; clone size: -; V gene: TRBV27; CDR3 protein: CASTESRTSLHEQFF; CDR3 DNA: TGTGCCAGCACTGAAAGTCGGACTAGCTTGCATGAGCAGTTCTTC
D gene: -; J gene: TRBJ2-1; clone size: -; V gene: TRBV7-9; CDR3 protein: CATKGREQFF; CDR3 DNA: TGTGCCACCAAAGGGCGAGAGCAGTTCTTC
D gene: TRBD1; J gene: TRBJ2-2; clone size: once; V gene: TRBV27; CDR3 protein: CASTPGTVGPNTGELFF; CDR3 DNA: TGTGCCAGCACACCTGGGACAGTCGGTCCGAACACCGGGGAGCTGTTTTTT
D gene: TRBD1; J gene: TRBJ2-5; clone size: few; V gene: TRBV11-3; CDR3 protein: CASSPGQFLQETQYF; CDR3 DNA: TGTGCCAGCAGCCCGGGACAGTTCCTCCAGGAGACCCAGTACTTC
D gene: TRBD2; J gene: TRBJ2-4; clone size: few; V gene: TRBV7-9; CDR3 protein: CASSSGGNPVKNIQYF; CDR3 DNA: TGTGCCAGCAGTAGCGGGGGGAACCCGGTCAAAAACATTCAGTACTTC
D gene: TRBD1; J gene: TRBJ2-1; clone size: -; V gene: TRBV2; CDR3 protein: CASRARGRVSYNEQFF; CDR3 DNA: TGTGCCAGCAGGGCAAGGGGGCGCGTGTCCTACAATGAGCAGTTCTTC
D gene: -; J gene: TRBJ1-2; clone size: -; V gene: TRBV5-4; CDR3 protein: CASSPDAGHYGYTF; CDR3 DNA: TGTGCCAGCAGCCCTGATGCAGGGCACTATGGCTACACCTTC
D gene: -; J gene: TRBJ1-1; clone size: -; V gene: TRBV15; CDR3 protein: CATSSVGQGTGNTEAFF; CDR3 DNA: TGTGCCACCAGCAGTGTAGGGCAGGGGACGGGGAACACTGAAGCTTTCTTT
D gene: -; J gene: TRBJ1-2; clone size: few; V gene: TRBV20-1; CDR3 protein: CSASGGDYGYTF; CDR3 DNA: TGCAGTGCTAGTGGTGGGGACTATGGCTACACCTTC
D gene: TRBD1; J gene: TRBJ2-1; clone size: many; V gene: TRBV6-2/TRBV6-3; CDR3 protein: CASSLDRGEQFF; CDR3 DNA: TGTGCCAGCAGCCTCGACAGGGGTGAGCAGTTCTTC
D gene: -; J gene: TRBJ1-1; clone size: many; V gene: TRBV10-3; CDR3 protein: CAISVSREEAFF; CDR3 DNA: TGTGCCATCAGTGTATCCAGGGAGGAAGCTTTCTTT
D gene: -; J gene: TRBJ1-1; clone size: -; V gene: TRBV9; CDR3 protein: CASALGGGPNTEAFF; CDR3 DNA: TGTGCCAGCGCCTTAGGGGGGGGGCCGAACACTGAAGCTTTCTTT
D gene: -; J gene: TRBJ1-1; clone size: many; V gene: TRBV5-4; CDR3 protein: CASSLYPSREEAFF; CDR3 DNA: TGTGCCAGCAGCTTGTACCCCTCTAGAGAAGAAGCTTTCTTT
D gene: -; J gene: TRBJ2-3; clone size: many; V gene: TRBV12-3/TRBV12-4; CDR3 protein: CASRASTDTQYF; CDR3 DNA: TGTGCCAGCAGGGCTAGCACAGATACGCAGTATTTT
D gene: -; J gene: TRBJ2-2; clone size: -; V gene: TRBV9; CDR3 protein: CASSVDLGYTGELFF; CDR3 DNA: TGTGCCAGCAGCGTAGATCTGGGTTACACCGGGGAGCTGTTTTTT
D gene: -; J gene: TRBJ2-6; clone size: -; V gene: TRBV6-1; CDR3 protein: CASRRGGANVLTF; CDR3 DNA: TGTGCCAGCAGGCGGGGTGGGGCCAACGTCCTGACTTTC
D gene: -; J gene: TRBJ2-1; clone size: -; V gene: TRBV6-1; CDR3 protein: CASSRSSGPPRNEQFF; CDR3 DNA: TGTGCCAGCAGTCGATCGAGCGGGCCCCCAAGGAATGAGCAGTTCTTC
D gene: -; J gene: TRBJ2-4; clone size: many; V gene: TRBV10-3; CDR3 protein: CAISGGTLNIQYF; CDR3 DNA: TGTGCCATCAGTGGTGGGACTTTGAACATTCAGTACTTC
D gene: TRBD1; J gene: TRBJ2-3; clone size: -; V gene: TRBV15; CDR3 protein: CATSSDRADTQYF; CDR3 DNA: TGTGCCACCAGCAGTGACAGGGCAGATACGCAGTATTTT
D gene: TRBD1; J gene: TRBJ2-3; clone size: few; V gene: TRBV27; CDR3 protein: CASSSWDSGDTQYF; CDR3 DNA: TGTGCCAGCAGTTCATGGGACAGCGGAGATACGCAGTATTTT
D gene: -; J gene: TRBJ1-3; clone size: -; V gene: TRBV25-1; CDR3 protein: CASSEYLDNSGNTIYF; CDR3 DNA: TGTGCCAGCAGTGAATATTTGGACAACTCTGGAAACACCATATATTTT
D gene: -; J gene: TRBJ2-1; clone size: few; V gene: TRBV9; CDR3 protein: CASSARTEIYVNEQFF; CDR3 DNA: TGTGCCAGCAGCGCCAGGACAGAAATCTACGTCAATGAGCAGTTCTTC
D gene: TRBD1; J gene: TRBJ2-1; clone size: few; V gene: TRBV24-1; CDR3 protein: CATSDSSGTGNYNEQFF; CDR3 DNA: TGTGCCACCAGTGATTCCTCCGGGACAGGCAACTACAATGAGCAGTTCTTC
D gene: -; J gene: TRBJ1-4; clone size: -; V gene: TRBV5-1; CDR3 protein: CASRKSSATNEKLFF; CDR3 DNA: TGCGCCAGCAGAAAATCGTCCGCAACTAATGAAAAACTGTTTTTT